Listed below are T cell receptor beta chains from one sample, sequenced in a study of early T cells in non-severe SARS-CoV-2 infection. In TCRdb, the 5' RACE reads were re-called with MiXCR into one record per CDR3 protein. The table includes tens of thousands of distinct CDR3 sequences, over 7% detected once. The sequencing sample was made of whole blood. The receptors were sampled from an adult who was a healthcare worker with PCR-confirmed SARS-CoV-2 infection or an uninfected control (not recorded which). Both conserved end residues are part of each CDR3. Each record gives: J gene, clone size, D gene, V gene, CDR3 protein, CDR3 DNA. The D gene is left open where the match is weak. Some rows have no size entry. The others give once, few or many, or a class for an expanded clone.

J: TRBJ2-2; size: few; D: .; V: TRBV7-9; CDR3: CASSLLGLGPNTGELFF; DNA: TGTGCCAGCAGCCTCCTGGGACTTGGGCCCAACACCGGGGAGCTGTTTTTT
J: TRBJ2-3; size: few; D: .; V: TRBV4-2; CDR3: CASSQDSGEDTQYF; DNA: TGTGCCAGCAGCCAAGATTCGGGGGAAGATACGCAGTATTTT
J: TRBJ1-2; size: .; D: TRBD1; V: TRBV27; CDR3: CASSSPYRGYGYTF; DNA: TGTGCCAGCAGTTCCCCTTACAGGGGCTATGGCTACACCTTC
J: TRBJ1-1; size: .; D: .; V: TRBV3-1; CDR3: CASSQGSYMNTEAFF; DNA: TGTGCCAGCAGCCAGGGCAGCTACATGAACACTGAAGCTTTCTTT
J: TRBJ2-1; size: many; D: TRBD2; V: TRBV12-3/TRBV12-4; CDR3: CASSLSGGASNEQFF; DNA: TGTGCCAGCAGCCTAAGCGGGGGGGCCAGTAATGAGCAGTTCTTC
J: TRBJ1-1; size: many; D: .; V: TRBV20-1; CDR3: CSAGAPGRVNTEAFF; DNA: TGCAGTGCTGGTGCTCCCGGGAGGGTGAACACTGAAGCTTTCTTT
J: TRBJ2-7; size: many; D: .; V: TRBV2; CDR3: CASRQLAYEQYF; DNA: TGTGCCAGCAGGCAACTGGCCTACGAGCAGTACTTC
J: TRBJ2-1; size: .; D: .; V: TRBV29-1; CDR3: CSGRGVEQFF; DNA: TGCAGCGGTAGGGGGGTTGAGCAGTTCTTC
J: TRBJ1-4; size: .; D: .; V: TRBV7-9; CDR3: CASSPDGEKLFF; DNA: TGTGCCAGCAGCCCGGACGGTGAAAAACTGTTTTTT
J: TRBJ2-2; size: few; D: TRBD1; V: TRBV6-5; CDR3: CASSYGDRGYTGELFF; DNA: TGTGCCAGCAGTTACGGCGACAGGGGTTACACCGGGGAGCTGTTTTTT
J: TRBJ1-2; size: few; D: TRBD1; V: TRBV6-1; CDR3: CASSGGGQWGPNYGYTF; DNA: TGTGCCAGCAGTGGAGGGGGCCAGTGGGGACCTAACTATGGCTACACCTTC
J: TRBJ2-7; size: .; D: TRBD1; V: TRBV30; CDR3: CAWSEGQGGIYEQYF; DNA: TGTGCCTGGAGTGAAGGACAGGGTGGGATCTACGAGCAGTACTTC
J: TRBJ2-5; size: .; D: .; V: TRBV3-1; CDR3: CASSLTSPETQYF; DNA: TGTGCCAGCAGCCTAACTAGTCCGGAGACCCAGTACTTC
J: TRBJ1-5; size: few; D: .; V: TRBV6-2/TRBV6-3; CDR3: CASSTGPLGGQPQHF; DNA: TGTGCCAGCAGCACGGGACCTCTTGGCGGTCAGCCCCAGCATTTT
J: TRBJ1-5; size: few; D: .; V: TRBV12-3/TRBV12-4; CDR3: CASKGPLGDQPQHF; DNA: TGTGCCAGCAAAGGACCCCTGGGAGATCAGCCCCAGCATTTT
J: TRBJ2-3; size: few; D: TRBD2; V: TRBV9; CDR3: CASSVDGGLTDTQYF; DNA: TGTGCCAGCAGCGTAGACGGGGGGTTAACAGATACGCAGTATTTT
J: TRBJ2-1; size: many; D: TRBD1; V: TRBV5-1; CDR3: CASRLGTGERSEQFF; DNA: TGCGCCAGCAGGCTTGGGACAGGGGAGAGGAGTGAGCAGTTCTTC
J: TRBJ1-1; size: many; D: .; V: TRBV18; CDR3: CASSPGQTPMNTEAFF; DNA: TGTGCCAGCTCACCAGGACAGACCCCCATGAACACTGAAGCTTTCTTT
J: TRBJ2-2; size: .; D: .; V: TRBV3-1; CDR3: CASSQGDLGTGELFF; DNA: TGTGCCAGCAGCCAAGGTGACTTGGGCACCGGGGAGCTGTTTTTT
J: TRBJ2-3; size: .; D: .; V: TRBV5-1; CDR3: CASSVASSDTQYF; DNA: TGCGCCAGCAGCGTTGCCTCGTCAGATACGCAGTATTTT
J: TRBJ1-6; size: few; D: .; V: TRBV7-3; CDR3: CASSLTSGNTSPLHF; DNA: TGTGCCAGCAGCTTAACGAGTGGAAATACTTCACCCCTCCACTTT
J: TRBJ2-3; size: many; D: .; V: TRBV3-1; CDR3: CASSQETGYTDTQYF; DNA: TGTGCCAGCAGCCAAGAGACCGGATACACAGATACGCAGTATTTT
J: TRBJ1-1; size: few; D: .; V: TRBV25-1; CDR3: CASSEGGEAFF; DNA: TGTGCCAGCAGTGAAGGTGGTGAAGCTTTCTTT
J: TRBJ1-2; size: many; D: TRBD1; V: TRBV18; CDR3: CASSPPPGQHDGYTF; DNA: TGTGCCAGCTCACCACCCCCGGGACAGCACGATGGCTACACCTTC
J: TRBJ1-1; size: few; D: .; V: TRBV18; CDR3: CASSPKAKDTEAFF; DNA: TGTGCCAGCTCCCCGAAGGCTAAGGACACTGAAGCTTTCTTT
J: TRBJ1-1; size: many; D: .; V: TRBV27; CDR3: CASSWDSGAGEAFF; DNA: TGTGCCAGCAGTTGGGATTCTGGGGCAGGGGAAGCTTTCTTT
J: TRBJ1-1; size: few; D: .; V: TRBV5-1; CDR3: CASSLTGSQPNTEAFF; DNA: TGCGCCAGCAGCTTGACTGGGAGCCAACCGAACACTGAAGCTTTCTTT
J: TRBJ2-5; size: .; D: .; V: TRBV20-1; CDR3: CRAEHQETQYF; DNA: TGCAGAGCAGAACACCAAGAGACCCAGTACTTC
J: TRBJ2-6; size: few; D: .; V: TRBV2; CDR3: CASSEEDLTSGANVLTF; DNA: TGTGCCAGCAGTGAAGAAGACCTTACCTCTGGGGCCAACGTCCTGACTTTC
J: TRBJ1-3; size: .; D: .; V: TRBV12-3/TRBV12-4; CDR3: CASSFISAGNTIYF; DNA: TGTGCCAGCAGTTTTATCAGCGCCGGAAACACCATATATTTT
J: TRBJ2-2; size: .; D: TRBD2; V: TRBV7-6; CDR3: CASSLGAGGPGTGELFF; DNA: TGTGCCAGCAGCTTAGGCGCGGGGGGGCCAGGGACCGGGGAGCTGTTTTTT
J: TRBJ2-3; size: .; D: TRBD1; V: TRBV4-1; CDR3: CASSPSRQGDTQYF; DNA: TGCGCCAGCAGCCCTTCTAGACAGGGCGACACGCAGTATTTT
J: TRBJ2-3; size: few; D: TRBD2; V: TRBV7-3; CDR3: CASSAAGGRTDTQYF; DNA: TGTGCCAGCAGCGCAGCGGGGGGGCGGACAGATACGCAGTATTTT
J: TRBJ2-1; size: few; D: .; V: TRBV10-2; CDR3: CASKVRSPIDEQFF; DNA: TGCGCCAGCAAAGTAAGATCCCCAATTGATGAGCAGTTCTTC
J: TRBJ2-1; size: .; D: .; V: TRBV14; CDR3: CASSRNRDTNEQFF; DNA: TGTGCCAGCAGCCGAAACCGGGACACCAATGAGCAGTTCTTC
J: TRBJ2-3; size: few; D: .; V: TRBV5-1; CDR3: CASSGADVRVLGDTQYF; DNA: TGCGCCAGCAGCGGTGCGGATGTGAGGGTCCTGGGAGATACGCAGTATTTT
J: TRBJ2-2; size: many; D: .; V: TRBV2; CDR3: CASSVRTGGGSGELFF; DNA: TGTGCCAGCAGTGTCCGGACAGGAGGAGGGTCCGGGGAGCTGTTTTTT
J: TRBJ2-3; size: few; D: .; V: TRBV9; CDR3: CASSVVGTDTQYF; DNA: TGTGCCAGCAGCGTAGTGGGAACAGATACGCAGTATTTT
J: TRBJ2-5; size: .; D: .; V: TRBV20-1; CDR3: CSARDRSTLETQYF; DNA: TGCAGTGCTAGAGACAGGTCTACGCTGGAGACCCAGTACTTC
J: TRBJ2-1; size: .; D: .; V: TRBV20-1; CDR3: CSARDMGGPYNEQFF; DNA: TGCAGTGCTAGAGATATGGGGGGCCCCTACAATGAGCAGTTCTTC
J: TRBJ1-1; size: .; D: TRBD1; V: TRBV18; CDR3: CASSPLSGQGTEAFF; DNA: TGTGCCAGCTCACCACTATCCGGACAGGGCACTGAAGCTTTCTTT
J: TRBJ2-4; size: few; D: .; V: TRBV4-2; CDR3: CASSMRALGNIQYF; DNA: TGTGCCAGCAGCATGCGGGCCTTGGGGAACATTCAGTACTTC
J: TRBJ1-5; size: few; D: .; V: TRBV19; CDR3: CATRDPNQPQHF; DNA: TGTGCCACCCGGGACCCAAATCAGCCCCAGCATTTT
J: TRBJ1-4; size: .; D: TRBD1; V: TRBV18; CDR3: CASSPDRTNEKLFF; DNA: TGTGCCAGCTCCCCGGACAGGACGAATGAAAAACTGTTTTTT
J: TRBJ1-5; size: .; D: TRBD1; V: TRBV12-5; CDR3: CASGSYRTGAYPNQPQHF; DNA: TGTGCTAGTGGTTCCTACAGGACAGGGGCTTACCCCAATCAGCCCCAGCATTTT
J: TRBJ1-3; size: many; D: .; V: TRBV24-1; CDR3: CATLRGHILGNTIYF; DNA: TGTGCCACCTTGAGAGGGCATATTCTTGGAAACACCATATATTTT